This TCR beta chain was sequenced during a study of CD8+ T cells in alopecia areata. Study in general: Patients given treatment had severity scored by the percentage of scalp area affected. Study results and limitations: A large proportion of expanded lesional clones were detected persisting in scalp and blood during tofacitinib. Higher clonality and more expanded CD8+ clones appeared in lesional than normal scalp. Scalp clonality decreased significantly with tofacitinib, and so did expanded CD8+ clones among the top 100.

Reverse transcribed after extraction, RNA yielded cDNA as the sequencing template. The method was immunoSEQ multiplex PCR; TCRdb's version includes in-frame clones alone and lacks a portion of them. The data show about 150,000 clones, about 71% seen once. The treatment denotes: oral pan-JAK inhibitor, 5-10 mg twice daily. This clone was seen more than once but under ten times. Its specificity is not known. Looked up from germline, CDR1 is SNHLY and CDR2 is FYNNEI. V lost 3 bases to trimming and J lost 0 bases, with 9 bases between them. The CDR3 extends over 15 amino acids. The origin of this receptor is a human donor with alopecia areata. Sequenced material: CD4+ T cells sorted from blood, taken at week 4, from a patient treated with tofacitinib. The rearrangement uses TRBV2 and TRBJ1-5; D gene unclear. Here the CDR3 DNA reads TGTGCCAGCAGTGACGGAGGATCTAGCAATCAGCCCCAGCATTTT. Translation gives CASSDGGSSNQPQHF. Full variable domain (rest looked up from reference TRBV2 and TRBJ1-5): EPEVTQTPSHQVTQMGQEVILRCVPISNHLYFYWYRQILGQKVEFLVSFYNNEISEKSEIFDDQFSVERPDGSNFTLKIRSTKLEDSAMYFCASSDGGSSNQPQHFGDGTRLSIL.